This is a list of T cell receptor beta chains from one sample in a study of blood T cell repertoires in COVID-19. TCRdb keeps only in-frame clones here, not all; method: immunoSEQ multiplex PCR. This table has roughly 76,000 clones, approximately 90% appearing once. The sequencing sample was made of PBMCs or T cells enriched from blood (not recorded which). Every receptor here comes from a woman aged 45-60 years with acute COVID-19. Both conserved end residues are part of each CDR3. The D gene is left open where the match is weak. The listing skips clone size in some rows; elsewhere it reads once, few, many or a size class.

d_call,v_call,clone_size,j_call,cdr3_aa,cdr3_nt
TRBD2,TRBV19,NA,TRBJ2-2,CASSDSGGRGTGELFF,TGTGCCAGTAGTGACTCGGGAGGCCGGGGCACCGGGGAGCTGTTTTTT
NA,TRBV27,NA,TRBJ1-6,CASSGDKDSPLHF,TGTGCCAGCAGTGGGGACAAGGATTCACCCCTCCACTTT
TRBD1,TRBV27,NA,TRBJ1-5,CASSLLGQNQPQHF,TGTGCCAGCAGTTTATTGGGACAGAATCAGCCCCAGCATTTT
TRBD2,TRBV18,few,TRBJ2-2,CASSQASGPDIGELFF,TGTGCCAGCTCACAAGCTAGCGGGCCGGATATCGGGGAGCTGTTTTTT
NA,TRBV30,NA,TRBJ2-7,CAWEQGSAYEQYF,TGTGCCTGGGAGCAGGGTAGTGCCTACGAGCAGTACTTC
NA,TRBV5-1,once,TRBJ2-2,CASSSAAQDRANTGELFF,TGCGCCAGCAGCTCGGCCGCCCAGGACAGAGCTAACACCGGGGAGCTGTTTTTT
NA,TRBV10-1,NA,TRBJ2-5,CASFHHGGETQYF,TGCGCCAGCTTCCACCACGGGGGAGAGACCCAGTACTTC
TRBD1,TRBV11-2,NA,TRBJ2-7,CASSARTGYDYEQYF,TGTGCCAGCAGCGCCCGGACAGGGTATGACTACGAGCAGTACTTC
TRBD1,TRBV20-1,NA,TRBJ2-5,CSASEGQGADETQYF,TGCAGTGCTAGTGAGGGACAGGGGGCTGATGAGACCCAGTACTTC
NA,TRBV5-8,NA,TRBJ1-2,CASSAGLIRHLGYTF,TGTGCCAGCAGCGCCGGGTTGATACGGCATCTCGGCTACACCTTC
NA,TRBV29-1,NA,TRBJ1-1,CSTLSGETEAFF,TGCAGCACACTATCGGGGGAGACTGAAGCTTTCTTT
NA,TRBV11-3,NA,TRBJ2-1,CASSPRSGTTNEQFF,TGTGCCAGCAGCCCGCGTTCCGGGACAACGAATGAGCAGTTCTTC
NA,TRBV7-8,NA,TRBJ1-4,CASSYLGGATNEKLFF,TGTGCCAGCAGCTACTTAGGAGGGGCAACTAATGAAAAACTGTTTTTT
TRBD1,TRBV5-4,NA,TRBJ2-2,CASAMTQGKPGELFF,TGTGCCAGCGCAATGACACAGGGGAAGCCCGGGGAGCTGTTTTTT
NA,TRBV19,NA,TRBJ2-2,CASEGAETGELFF,TGTGCCTCAGAGGGTGCTGAGACCGGGGAGCTGTTTTTT
NA,TRBV19,NA,TRBJ2-4,CASSEGRGAAQNIQYF,TGTGCCAGTAGTGAGGGACGGGGGGCGGCCCAAAACATTCAGTACTTC
TRBD1,TRBV6-2/TRBV6-3,NA,TRBJ1-2,CASSYADRVGYTF,TGTGCCAGCAGTTACGCGGACAGGGTTGGCTACACCTTC
TRBD1,TRBV6-2/TRBV6-3,few,TRBJ1-5,CASSGQGSQPQHF,TGTGCCAGCAGTGGACAGGGCAGTCAGCCCCAGCATTTT
TRBD1,TRBV6-5,once,TRBJ1-1,CASSPDRVKPEAFF,TGTGCCAGCAGCCCGGACAGGGTGAAGCCTGAAGCTTTCTTT
TRBD1,TRBV6-5,NA,TRBJ1-2,CASSYRSGTGSGYTF,TGTGCCAGCAGTTACCGATCCGGGACAGGGTCTGGCTACACCTTC
NA,TRBV7-9,NA,TRBJ1-1,CASSYSGKEAFF,TGTGCCAGCAGCTATTCAGGGAAGGAAGCTTTCTTT
NA,TRBV4-2,NA,TRBJ1-3,CASSQDADISGNTIYF,TGTGCCAGCAGCCAAGATGCGGACATTTCTGGAAACACCATATATTTT
TRBD2,TRBV3-1/TRBV3-2,NA,TRBJ2-5,CASSLPGLAVTQYF,TGTGCCAGCAGCTTACCGGGACTAGCAGTGACTCAGTACTTC
TRBD2,TRBV6-1,NA,TRBJ2-7,CASSRTSSYEQYF,TGTGCCAGCAGTCGGACTAGCTCCTACGAGCAGTACTTC
TRBD1,TRBV6-5,NA,TRBJ2-7,CASIQRDRPYEQYF,TGTGCCAGCATTCAGAGGGACAGGCCCTACGAGCAGTACTTC
TRBD2,TRBV30,once,TRBJ2-7,CAWTLPGSGRQYF,TGTGCCTGGACCCTTCCGGGTAGCGGGAGGCAGTACTTC
NA,TRBV9,once,TRBJ1-2,CASSVREGYGYTF,TGTGCCAGCAGCGTGAGGGAGGGCTATGGCTACACCTTC
NA,TRBV11-1,NA,TRBJ2-5,CASSLSETQYF,TGTGCCAGCAGCTTATCTGAGACCCAGTACTTC
TRBD1,TRBV7-6,once,TRBJ1-5,CASSLDRGNQPQHF,TGTGCCAGCAGCTTAGACAGGGGAAATCAGCCCCAGCATTTT
TRBD1,TRBV9,NA,TRBJ1-1,CASSSPGGAEAFF,TGTGCCAGCAGCTCCCCAGGGGGAGCTGAAGCTTTCTTT
NA,TRBV24-1,once,TRBJ2-3,CATSDSARAFTDTQYF,TGTGCCACCAGTGACTCCGCCAGGGCATTCACAGATACGCAGTATTTT
NA,TRBV30,NA,TRBJ1-5,CAQGPEGNQPQHF,TGTGCCCAAGGCCCGGAGGGCAATCAGCCCCAGCATTTT
TRBD1,TRBV12-3/TRBV12-4,NA,TRBJ1-2,CASSIQQGDGYTF,TGTGCCAGCAGCATCCAACAGGGGGATGGCTACACCTTC
TRBD2,TRBV4-1,NA,TRBJ2-2,CASSQGSGRLPTGELFF,TGCGCCAGCAGCCAAGGGAGCGGGAGACTTCCCACCGGGGAGCTGTTTTTT
TRBD2,TRBV2,NA,TRBJ2-7,CASSDAGGVYEQYF,TGTGCCAGCAGTGACGCGGGAGGGGTCTACGAGCAGTACTTC
NA,TRBV7-7,NA,TRBJ2-2,CASSLVRSGTGELFF,TGTGCCAGCAGCTTAGTTCGGTCGGGCACCGGGGAGCTGTTTTTT
TRBD2,TRBV7-9,NA,TRBJ2-3,CASSTRTSRRTDTQYF,TGTGCCAGCAGCACCCGGACTAGCCGCCGCACAGATACGCAGTATTTT
NA,TRBV4-2,NA,TRBJ2-1,CASSQDGWEVNEQFF,TGTGCCAGCAGCCAAGATGGGTGGGAGGTGAATGAGCAGTTCTTC
NA,TRBV2,NA,TRBJ2-2,CASSGAGTPITGELFF,TGTGCCAGCAGTGGAGCCGGGACACCGATCACCGGGGAGCTGTTTTTT
TRBD2,TRBV6-4,NA,TRBJ2-3,CASSGGTSGTDTQYF,TGTGCCAGCAGTGGGGGGACTAGCGGCACAGATACGCAGTATTTT